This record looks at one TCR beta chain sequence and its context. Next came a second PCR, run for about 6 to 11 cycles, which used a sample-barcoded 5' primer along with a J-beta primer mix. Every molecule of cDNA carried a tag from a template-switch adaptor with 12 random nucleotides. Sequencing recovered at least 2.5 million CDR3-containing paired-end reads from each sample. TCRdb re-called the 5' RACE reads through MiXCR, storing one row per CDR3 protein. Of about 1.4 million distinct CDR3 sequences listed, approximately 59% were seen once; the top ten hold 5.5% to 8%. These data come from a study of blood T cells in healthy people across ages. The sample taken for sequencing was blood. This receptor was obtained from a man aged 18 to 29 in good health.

The CDR3 nucleotides are TGTGCCAGCTCACCTAGTTATGGAAGAAAGCAAGAGACCCAGTACTTC. Translating gives CASSPSYGRKQETQYF. The gene calls are TRBV18 and TRBJ2-5, with D uncertain. V lost 3 bases and J lost 2, with 16 bases in between. The CDR3 is made up of 16 amino acids. The germline gives CDR1 KGHSH, CDR2 LQKENI.